This entry is about one T cell receptor (beta chain). Its cognate antigen is unknown. This specimen comes from a study of early T cells in non-severe SARS-CoV-2 infection. For the study at large: Unsorted whole-blood RNA was sequenced in bulk, leaving chains unpaired. Points from the study as a whole: VDJdb matches were skewed toward anti-spike CD8 T cell responses.

Germline values: CDR1 LNHDA, CDR2 SQIVND (reference sequence). V shed 1 base and J shed 10 bases, with 17 bases lying between them. The CDR3 loop spans 15 amino acids. Unique molecular identifiers (one per individual cDNA molecule) were attached. Each CDR3 protein gets one entry after TCRdb re-called the 5' RACE reads with MiXCR. The data show some 66,000 distinct CDR3 sequences, with 8% to 9.5% seen just once and approximately 3% held by the top ten. The clonotype comes from an adult who was a healthcare worker with PCR-confirmed SARS-CoV-2 infection or an uninfected control (not recorded which). V and J are TRBV19 and TRBJ2-1, with D tentatively TRBD2 (7 bases). The sample comprised whole blood. Here the CDR3 reads CASSIVLRGANEQFF. The CDR3 bases are TGTGCCAGTAGTATAGTACTCCGGGGGGCTAACGAGCAGTTCTTC.